The next 27 T cell receptor beta chains were all read from a single sample in a study of spatial heterogeneity in lung cancer. Described time point: sample taken at primary tumor resection. Their specific antigens are unknown. Via MiXCR, TCRdb re-called the 5' RACE reads, giving one row per CDR3 protein. The sample holds some 4,200 distinct CDR3 sequences, roughly two fifths seen once. Study conclusions and caveats: Tumor mutation count correlated with how many alpha and beta TCRs expanded intratumorally.

This sample comprised lung tumor tissue, obtained at surgery. These receptors all come from a male donor with early-stage non-small cell lung cancer.

By its share, this clonotype is medium-sized. This rearrangement joins TRBV7-9 to TRBJ1-2; D remains ambiguous. The CDR3 has 13 residues. With 1 base removed from V and 12 bases from J, the gap between germline ends came to 15 bases. The germline V gene encodes CDR1 SEHNR and CDR2 FQNEAQ (reference sequence). DNA for the CDR3: TGTGCCAGCAGCTTAGTCGCGATCAGTCGAGACACCTTC. Amino acid sequence: CASSLVAISRDTF.

This sequence joins TRBV6-5 and TRBJ1-1; TRBD1 matches at 9 bases. The junction had 1 base not matched to a gene; V was cut back by 0 bases and J by 5 bases. Germline lookup yields CDR1 MNHEY and CDR2 SVGAGI. The CDR3 consists of 14 residues. In DNA form, the CDR3 reads TGTGCCAGCAGTTACTCTGGACAGGGGACTGAAGCTTTCTTT. The encoded protein is CASSYSGQGTEAFF.

The chain combines TRBV20-1 with TRBJ2-7; 7 bases match TRBD2. Germline lookup yields CDR1 DFQATT and CDR2 SNEGSKA (reference sequence). V shed 1 base and J 7 bases; nucleotides not matched to a gene: 13. CDR3 length: 15 amino acids. CDR3 sequence: CSARAGRRTGGEQYF. DNA for the CDR3: TGCAGTGCTAGAGCGGGCCGCCGCACGGGGGGAGAGCAGTACTTC.

The gene calls are TRBV12-3 or TRBV12-4 and TRBJ2-4; D is possibly TRBD1 or TRBD2 (6 bases each). Trimming stripped 6 bases from V and 3 bases from J, with 33 bases between. The CDR3 is made up of 21 amino acids. The CDR3 DNA reads TGTGCCAGCAGCTTACGGGGACATAGCGGTTGGAACACGGGGCTCAAAAACATTCAGTACTTC. This sequence encodes CASSLRGHSGWNTGLKNIQYF.

In this sample, this clonotype is large. Its ends do not fully match the called genes, so a read error is possible. The chain is built from TRBV2 and TRBJ1-1; perhaps TRBD1 as D (6 bases). Germline V gene sequence: CDR1 SNHLY, CDR2 FYNNEI. There are 12 residues in the CDR3. This CDR3 is CASSENRAEAFF. The CDR3 nucleotides read TGTGCCAGCAGTGAAAACAGGGCTGAGGCTTTCTTT.

The chain couples TRBV7-2 to TRBJ2-3, with 8 bases identical to TRBD2. This CDR3 contains 14 residues. CDR1 and CDR2 (germline): SGHTA, FQGNSA. Trimming cost V 1 base and J 11 bases; bases outside gene matches: 8. The CDR3: CASSLGVSGVGQYF. The CDR3 DNA is TGTGCCAGCAGCTTAGGGGTTAGCGGGGTCGGGCAGTATTTT.

Sample share makes this clonotype medium-sized. The CDR3 region has the DNA TGTGCCAGCAGCAACCGGGACGGCTCTGGGGCCAACGTCCTGACTTTC. Translated: CASSNRDGSGANVLTF. The genes are TRBV21-1 and TRBJ2-6; the table's D call of TRBD1 was not tested on the DNA. TRBV21-1 is listed as a pseudogene. This CDR3 spans 16 amino acids.

The table lists this clonotype with a few counts. The V and J genes are TRBV5-1 and TRBJ2-1; 10 bases match TRBD2. The CDR3 sequence is 16 residues long. V lost 4 bases and J lost 2; bases outside the gene matches: 6. Germline values: CDR1 SGHRS, CDR2 YFSETQ. The CDR3 reads CASSMTLAGAYNEQFF. Here the CDR3 DNA reads TGCGCCAGCAGCATGACCCTAGCGGGGGCCTACAATGAGCAGTTCTTC. Drawing the rest from reference TRBV5-1 and TRBJ2-1, the complete variable domain is KAGVTQTPRYLIKTRGQQVTLSCSPISGHRSVSWYQQTPGQGLQFLFEYFSETQRNKGNFPGRFSGRQFSNSRSEMNVSTLELGDSALYLCASSMTLAGAYNEQFFGPGTRLTVL.

V is TRBV2 and J is TRBJ2-4, with D hard to call. Germline V gene sequence: CDR1 SNHLY, CDR2 FYNNEI. The CDR3 contains 11 residues. Trimming stripped 7 bases from V and 3 bases from J, with 4 bases between. The CDR3 sequence: CASKVKNIQYF. The CDR3 DNA reads TGTGCCAGCAAGGTCAAAAACATTCAGTACTTC. The full variable domain, with the rest looked up from reference TRBV2 and TRBJ2-4, is EPEVTQTPSHQVTQMGQEVILRCVPISNHLYFYWYRQILGQKVEFLVSFYNNEISEKSEIFDDQFSVERPDGSNFTLKIRSTKLEDSAMYFCASKVKNIQYFGAGTRLSVL.

The chain links TRBV11-2 to TRBJ2-1, with TRBD1 identical over 9 bases. J lost 6 bases, V lost 5 bases, and 8 bases had no gene match. Germline assignment: CDR1 SGHAT and CDR2 FQNNGV. This CDR3 is built from 15 residues. DNA of the CDR3: TGTGCCAGCAGCAGGGGACAGGGAATGATCAATGAGCAGTTCTTC. It yields the protein CASSRGQGMINEQFF.

This clonotype has a count of ten or more. V and J are TRBV20-1 and TRBJ2-7, with a tentative D call TRBD2 (5 bases). V was shortened by 6 bases and J by 4 bases, with 10 bases between the two germline ends. CDR1 DFQATT and CDR2 SNEGSKA come from the germline V gene (reference sequence). This CDR3 region has 11 residues. In DNA, the CDR3 is TGCAGTGCCAGGACTTCGTACGAGCAGTACTTC. The encoded protein is CSARTSYEQYF.

In DNA, the CDR3 is TGTGCCAGCAGCTACAAAGGAGATCAGCCCCAGCATTTT. The encoded protein is CASSYKGDQPQHF. This chain joins TRBV6-2 or TRBV6-3 and TRBJ1-5; D unresolved. CDR1 and CDR2 from the germline V gene are MNHEY and SVGEGT. Trimming pared 6 bases from V and 5 bases from J, leaving 11 bases between. CDR3 size: 13 residues.

CDR3 coding DNA: TGTGCCATCAGTGAGACCGGGGGGATCAACACCGGGGAGCTGTTTTTT. Amino acid sequence: CAISETGGINTGELFF. V usage is TRBV10-3 and J usage is TRBJ2-2, with 7 bases fitting TRBD2. The germline gives CDR1 ENHRY, CDR2 SYGVKD. The ends lost 2 bases at V and 2 bases at J; junction bases unmatched: 5. The CDR3 consists of 16 residues.

This clonotype qualifies as medium-sized. The chain is built from TRBV7-9 and TRBJ1-1; TRBD1 is a possible D gene (6 bases). The germline CDR1 and CDR2 sequences are SEHNR and FQNEAQ (reference sequence). The ends were cut back, 1 base at V and 5 bases at J, with 14 bases in the middle. The CDR3 runs 15 residues. DNA of the CDR3: TGTGCCAGCAGCTTAGTGGGATTTACAGGGACTGAAGCTTTCTTT. It specifies CASSLVGFTGTEAFF.

This clonotype has just a few counts. The chain couples TRBV5-4 to TRBJ2-7; maybe TRBD1 (5 bases). From germline, CDR1 is SGHNT and CDR2 YYREEE (reference sequence). This CDR3 contains 12 residues. Trimming stripped 2 bases from V and 7 bases from J, with 10 bases between. This chain's CDR3 is CASSLGVQEQYF. Here the CDR3 DNA reads TGTGCCAGCAGCTTAGGGGTTCAAGAGCAGTACTTC.

This clonotype occurred many times. The chain employs TRBV6-6 and TRBJ1-5; D gene ambiguous. The CDR3 sequence is 12 residues long. Per the germline V gene, CDR1 is MNHNY and CDR2 is SVGAGI (reference sequence). Trimming shortened V by 2 bases and J by 6 bases, and 5 bases separated the two germline ends. The CDR3 DNA sequence: TGTGCCAGCAGTTACCCAGGTCAGCCCCAGCATTTT. Its translation is CASSYPGQPQHF.

V usage is TRBV7-2 and J usage is TRBJ1-6; D gene unclear. Germline V lookup: CDR1 SGHTA, CDR2 FQGNSA. Deletions cut 6 bases from V and 7 bases from J, with 19 bases between. The CDR3 sequence is 16 residues long. The CDR3 loop is CASSSYLAGRNSPLHF. In DNA form, the CDR3 reads TGTGCCAGCAGTTCCTATTTGGCAGGCAGGAATTCACCCCTCCACTTT.

V usage is TRBV29-1 and J usage is TRBJ2-7; no reliable D call. The CDR3 has 10 amino acids. Trimming took 6 bases from V and 2 from J, leaving 5 bases between them. Germline loops: CDR1 SQVTM, CDR2 ANQGSEA. The CDR3 DNA reads TGCAGCGTCGCTACCTACGAGCAGTACTTC. Translating it yields CSVATYEQYF.

In its sample, this clonotype ranks as medium-sized. This chain connects TRBV27 to TRBJ2-7; 16 bases line up with TRBD2. Germline V CDR1 and CDR2: MNHEY, SMNVEV (reference sequence). Germline trimming cut 5 bases from V and 12 bases from J; bases unmatched to any gene: 7. This CDR3 has 14 residues. The CDR3 DNA follows: TGTGCCAGCAGTCCCGGGACTAGCGGGAGGGCTGGGTACTTC. This encodes CASSPGTSGRAGYF.

V usage is TRBV7-9 and J usage is TRBJ2-6; D possibly uses TRBD1 or TRBD2 (5 bases each). From germline, CDR1 is SEHNR and CDR2 FQNEAQ (reference sequence). This CDR3 comprises 15 residues. The ends were cut back, 4 bases at V and 4 bases at J, with 11 bases in the middle. The CDR3 spells CASSWTGRGANVLTF. In DNA form, the CDR3 reads TGTGCCAGCAGCTGGACGGGGCGAGGGGCCAACGTCCTGACTTTC. Variable domain in full (rest from reference TRBV7-9 and TRBJ2-6): DTGVSQNPRHKITKRGQNVTFRCDPISEHNRLYWYRQTLGQGPEFLTYFQNEAQLEKSRLLSDRFSAERPKGSFSTLEIQRTEQGDSAMYLCASSWTGRGANVLTFGAGSRLTVL.

This clonotype is medium-sized by share. The chain recombines TRBV7-6 with TRBJ2-4; 10 bases fit TRBD2. Germline trimming cut 4 bases from V and 4 bases from J; bases unmatched to any gene: 13. CDR3 size: 18 residues. Germline-derived CDR1 and CDR2 are SGHVS and FNYEAQ. CDR3 amino acids: CASSSVAGGGTEKNIQYF. As DNA, the CDR3 is TGTGCCAGCAGCTCCGTAGCGGGAGGTGGTACTGAAAAAAACATTCAGTACTTC. Supplemented by reference TRBV7-6 and TRBJ2-4, the full variable domain reads GAGVSQSPRYKVTKRGQDVALRCDPISGHVSLYWYRQALGQGPEFLTYFNYEAQQDKSGLPNDRFSAERPEGSISTLTIQRTEQRDSAMYRCASSSVAGGGTEKNIQYFGAGTRLSVL.

In DNA form, the CDR3 reads TGCAGTGCCTCGGACCAGGCTGCCTACGAGCAGTACTTC. Its translation is CSASDQAAYEQYF. The chain employs TRBV20-1 and TRBJ2-7; D gene uncertain. Between the trimmed V and J ends, which lost 6 bases and 2 bases, there was a span of 14 bases. Germline V gene data show CDR1 as DFQATT and CDR2 as SNEGSKA (reference sequence). The CDR3 is 13 amino acids.

In this sample, this clonotype turned up a few times. CDR3 bases: TGTGCCAGCAGTGCAAGACAGGGTGTCGGCGAGCAGTACTTC. It encodes CASSARQGVGEQYF. V usage is TRBV25-1 and J usage is TRBJ2-7; 7 bases fit TRBD1. Germline CDR1 is MGHDK and CDR2 is SYGVNS. The CDR3 covers 14 residues. J was trimmed by 6 bases and V by 4 bases; bases with no gene match: 9.

The CDR3 region has the DNA TGTGCCAGCAGCCAGACCCGGCAGGGGACGAACACTGAAGCTTTCTTT. Encoded protein: CASSQTRQGTNTEAFF. V usage is TRBV14 and J usage is TRBJ1-1, with TRBD1 as a possible D gene (6 bases). From germline, CDR1 is SGHDN and CDR2 FVKESK. Deletions cut 3 bases from V and 1 base from J, with 15 bases between. The CDR3 totals 16 residues.

The V call is TRBV6-5, the J call TRBJ2-1; D is unclear. Germline CDR1 is MNHEY and CDR2 is SVGAGI. This CDR3 comprises 16 residues. Between the trimmed V and J ends, which lost 2 bases and 1 base, there was a span of 12 bases. The CDR3 protein is CASSYMSRSSYNEQFF. CDR3 nucleotide sequence: TGTGCCAGCAGTTACATGTCTCGGTCTTCCTACAATGAGCAGTTCTTC.

The chain links TRBV6-1 to TRBJ2-1; TRBD2 matches 13 bases. The V segment lost 6 bases and the J segment 4 bases; nucleotides outside the gene matches: 12. The germline CDR1 and CDR2 sequences are MNHNS and SASEGT. The CDR3 has 18 amino acids. CDR3 residues: CASSQNPGLAGMYNEQFF. The CDR3 bases are TGTGCCAGCAGCCAGAACCCGGGACTAGCGGGGATGTACAATGAGCAGTTCTTC.

This rearrangement joins TRBV5-1 to TRBJ2-3; 8 bases are shared with TRBD1. The germline CDR1 and CDR2 sequences are SGHRS and YFSETQ. After removal of 3 bases from V and 7 bases from J, the junction contained 7 bases not matched to a gene. This CDR3 has 14 amino acids. In nucleotides, the CDR3 is TGCGCCAGCAGCTCGGACAGGGCGACAAATACGCAGTATTTT. Its translation: CASSSDRATNTQYF.